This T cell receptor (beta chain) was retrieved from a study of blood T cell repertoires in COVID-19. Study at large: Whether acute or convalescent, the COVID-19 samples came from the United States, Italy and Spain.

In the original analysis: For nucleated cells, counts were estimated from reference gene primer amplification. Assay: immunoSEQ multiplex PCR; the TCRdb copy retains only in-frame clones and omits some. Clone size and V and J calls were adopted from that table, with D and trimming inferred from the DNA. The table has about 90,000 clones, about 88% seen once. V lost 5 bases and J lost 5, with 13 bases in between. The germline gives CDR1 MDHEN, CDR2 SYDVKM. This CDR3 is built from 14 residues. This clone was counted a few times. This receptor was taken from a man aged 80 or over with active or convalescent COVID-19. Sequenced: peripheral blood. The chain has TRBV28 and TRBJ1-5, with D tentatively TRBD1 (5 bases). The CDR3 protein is CASSTGGSHQPQHF. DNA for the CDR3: TGTGCCAGCAGTACCGGGGGGTCGCATCAGCCCCAGCATTTT.